The sequence of this T cell receptor (beta chain) was determined in a study of early T cells in non-severe SARS-CoV-2 infection. This clonotype has ten or more counts. Its cognate antigen is unknown. Overall study results and limits: Sequences matched to VDJdb favored anti-spike CD8 responses, while private and CD4 specificities were missed.

This CDR3 has 14 residues. Trimming pared 0 bases from V and 7 bases from J, leaving 13 bases between. TCRdb re-derived calls from the 5' RACE reads in MiXCR, one entry per CDR3 protein. The sample gives 85,000 to 100,000 distinct CDR3 sequences, approximately 11% of which show up once; roughly 4.8% is in the top ten. Specimen: whole blood, collected at baseline. The sequence came from an adult who was a healthcare worker with PCR-confirmed SARS-CoV-2 infection or an uninfected control (not recorded which). The rearrangement uses TRBV12-3 or TRBV12-4 and TRBJ2-7; D gene ambiguous. The CDR3 region is CASSLAASLREQYF. CDR3 DNA sequence: TGTGCCAGCAGTTTAGCGGCCAGCCTCAGGGAGCAGTACTTC.